Listed below are T cell receptor beta chains from one sample, sequenced in a study of blood T cell repertoires in COVID-19. Profiled with immunoSEQ multiplex PCR; TCRdb holds only in-frame clones, not every one. Here the sample spans about 210,000 clones, 65% to 90% being singletons. Sequencing was done on a sample of peripheral blood. These receptors were collected from a man aged 50-60 years with COVID-19, enrolled during active disease. Each CDR3 is given with its conserved first and last residue. The order of the fields is J gene, clone size, D gene, V gene, CDR3 protein, CDR3 DNA. D genes are given only for firm matches. Expanded clones are given a class, and other clones once, few, many or no size at all.

>TRBJ2-1|NA|TRBD2|TRBV15
CATSRGGLAGGNEQFF
TGTGCCACCAGCAGAGGCGGACTAGCGGGGGGCAATGAGCAGTTCTTC
>TRBJ1-2|once|NA|TRBV5-1
CASSPGQIGYTF
TGCGCCAGCAGCCCCGGACAGATTGGCTACACCTTC
>TRBJ1-2|NA|TRBD1|TRBV11-2
CASSATGTGGYGYTF
TGTGCCAGCAGCGCAACCGGGACAGGGGGTTATGGCTACACCTTC
>TRBJ1-1|NA|TRBD1|TRBV6-5
CASRPADRAPEAFF
TGTGCCAGCAGACCCGCTGACAGGGCCCCTGAAGCTTTCTTT
>TRBJ1-5|NA|TRBD1|TRBV19
CASSRTGGNQPQHF
TGTGCCAGTAGTCGGACAGGGGGCAATCAGCCCCAGCATTTT
>TRBJ1-6|NA|NA|TRBV6-5
CASSHQDSPLHF
TGTGCCAGCAGTCATCAGGATTCACCCCTCCACTTT
>TRBJ1-3|NA|NA|TRBV6-5
CASSSGVLYSGNTIYF
TGTGCCAGCAGTTCAGGGGTACTATACTCTGGAAACACCATATATTTT
>TRBJ2-5|NA|NA|TRBV2
CASSVGHSETQYF
TGTGCCAGCAGTGTGGGACATTCTGAGACCCAGTACTTC
>TRBJ2-3|NA|TRBD2|TRBV10-3
CAITRTSGVTTDTQYF
TGTGCCATCACCCGGACTAGCGGGGTCACCACAGATACGCAGTATTTT
>TRBJ1-6|NA|NA|TRBV4-2
CASSPGTSIGSYNSPLHF
TGTGCCAGCAGCCCAGGGACATCCATAGGCTCCTATAATTCACCCCTCCACTTT
>TRBJ2-1|NA|TRBD2|TRBV19
CASSNLAGALHNEQFF
TGTGCCAGTAGTAATCTAGCGGGGGCCCTCCACAATGAGCAGTTCTTC
>TRBJ2-2|NA|TRBD2|TRBV23-1
CASSLERGGSGELFF
TGCGCCAGCAGTCTTGAGCGGGGGGGCTCCGGGGAGCTGTTTTTT
>TRBJ1-6|NA|NA|TRBV6-1
CASSEAAPGYSYNSPLHF
TGTGCCAGCAGTGAGGCCGCCCCCGGGTACTCCTATAATTCACCCCTCCACTTT
>TRBJ1-5|NA|TRBD1|TRBV27
CASSLTGGSNQPQHF
TGTGCCAGCAGTTTAACAGGGGGCTCCAATCAGCCCCAGCATTTT
>TRBJ2-7|NA|NA|TRBV20-1
CSASRDHEQYF
TGCAGTGCCTCGAGGGATCACGAGCAGTACTTC
>TRBJ2-1|once|TRBD1|TRBV2
CASNRDRGFDNEQFF
TGTGCCAGCAATCGGGACAGAGGCTTCGACAATGAGCAGTTCTTC
>TRBJ2-7|NA|NA|TRBV2
CASSVEYEQYF
TGTGCCAGCAGTGTGGAGTACGAGCAGTACTTC
>TRBJ1-4|NA|NA|TRBV5-1
CASSLPDTTNEKLFF
TGCGCCAGCAGCTTGCCCGACACAACTAATGAAAAACTGTTTTTT
>TRBJ1-1|NA|NA|TRBV3-1/TRBV3-2
CASSQAFGWGPGTEAFF
TGTGCCAGCAGCCAAGCCTTTGGTTGGGGGCCGGGTACTGAAGCTTTCTTT
>TRBJ1-2|NA|NA|TRBV6-2/TRBV6-3
CASSYEGDGYTF
TGTGCCAGCAGTTACGAGGGGGATGGCTACACCTTC
>TRBJ2-3|NA|TRBD2|TRBV27
CASSRRSGGLGDTQYF
TGTGCCAGCAGCCGCCGAAGCGGGGGTCTTGGGGATACGCAGTATTTT
>TRBJ1-1|NA|NA|TRBV9
CASSVAGDTEAFF
TGTGCCAGCAGCGTAGCTGGAGACACTGAAGCTTTCTTT
>TRBJ1-5|NA|TRBD1|TRBV2
CASKGTELLQPQHF
TGTGCCAGCAAGGGGACAGAACTTCTTCAGCCCCAGCATTTT
>TRBJ1-4|NA|NA|TRBV18
CASSPQGTNEKLFF
TGTGCCAGCTCTCCCCAGGGTACTAATGAAAAACTGTTTTTT
>TRBJ1-3|NA|TRBD1|TRBV7-9
CASSPRRGASGNTIYF
TGTGCCAGCAGCCCCCGCAGGGGGGCATCTGGAAACACCATATATTTT
>TRBJ2-2|few|NA|TRBV7-9
CASSLPTSTGDTGELFF
TGTGCCAGCAGCTTACCGACTAGTACAGGGGACACCGGGGAGCTGTTTTTT
>TRBJ1-1|NA|NA|TRBV18
CASSPRDTEAFF
TGTGCCAGCTCACCACGAGACACTGAAGCTTTCTTT
>TRBJ2-1|NA|NA|TRBV29-1
CSVDRFPYNEQFF
TGCAGCGTTGACAGGTTCCCCTACAATGAGCAGTTCTTC
>TRBJ1-2|NA|NA|TRBV4-1
CASSQEWQGIYGYTF
TGCGCCAGCAGCCAAGAATGGCAGGGGATCTATGGCTACACCTTC
>TRBJ2-7|NA|NA|TRBV10-3
CAISETGSRDKNEQYF
TGTGCCATCAGTGAAACAGGCTCCCGGGACAAGAACGAGCAGTACTTC
>TRBJ1-6|NA|NA|TRBV30
CAFYGRDTYNSPLHF
TGTGCCTTTTACGGCAGGGACACCTATAATTCACCCCTCCACTTT
>TRBJ2-7|NA|NA|TRBV27
CASRSRRGGYEQYF
TGTGCCAGCAGGTCCCGGCGGGGAGGCTACGAGCAGTACTTC